This TCR beta chain appears in the sequencing data of a study of OX40 agonist ivuxolimab in advanced cancers. About the study: Participants could have had prior anti-PD-1, anti-PD-L1 or anti-CTLA-4 therapy, and more than 35% had some.

Findings of the study overall: Some nonresponders additionally presented with little normalized T-cell clonal expansion. In the 0.1 to 3.0 mg/kg range, CD4+ and CD8+ blood T cells had expanded clonally by week 6.

Profiling relied on immunoSEQ multiplex PCR, and the TCRdb table lists in-frame clones only, not all of them. The table records 150,000 to 170,000 clones, 94% of them present only once. This clone is a singleton in its sample. Its target is unknown. The V gene's germline CDR1 is MNHEY and CDR2 SVGAGI. The germline V and J ends were trimmed by 6 bases and 1 base, with 6 bases remaining between them. CDR3 length equals 13 residues. The genes are TRBV6-5 and TRBJ1-4; D uncertain. The TCR was taken from an adult with an advanced solid tumor such as melanoma, head and neck, liver or kidney cancer. Sequenced here: CD4+ or CD8+ T cells sorted from blood, sampled in a trial of the OX40 agonist ivuxolimab. The CDR3 sequence is CASRAETNEKLFF. CDR3 bases: TGTGCCAGCAGGGCGGAAACTAATGAAAAACTGTTTTTT.